These T cell receptor beta chains were read from a single sample in a study of T cell responses to AZD1222 COVID-19 vaccine. Sequencing used immunoSEQ multiplex PCR; TCRdb keeps in-frame clones, though not all of them. Here the sample spans approximately 160,000 clones, about nine tenths being singletons. The sequences come from peripheral blood, collected on day 0 of AZD1222 vaccination. Receptors were obtained from an adult in good health. Each CDR3 is given with its conserved first and last residue. D genes are given only for firm matches. Expanded clones are given a class, and other clones once, few, many or no size at all.

size: -
J: TRBJ1-1
V: TRBV6-2/TRBV6-3
D: -
CDR3: CASSYSGVGPTNTEAFF
DNA: TGTGCCAGCAGTTACTCGGGGGTCGGGCCTACGAACACTGAAGCTTTCTTT

size: once
J: TRBJ2-3
V: TRBV7-9
D: TRBD2
CDR3: CASSSPGVAGATDTQYF
DNA: TGTGCCAGCAGCTCCCCGGGGGTAGCGGGGGCCACAGATACGCAGTATTTT

size: many
J: TRBJ1-2
V: TRBV3-1/TRBV3-2
D: -
CDR3: CASSLSGANYGYTF
DNA: TGTGCCAGCAGCCTGTCCGGGGCTAACTATGGCTACACCTTC

size: -
J: TRBJ1-1
V: TRBV11-3
D: -
CDR3: CASSLGVIMNTEAFF
DNA: TGTGCCAGCAGCTTAGGGGTCATTATGAACACTGAAGCTTTCTTT

size: -
J: TRBJ1-5
V: TRBV28
D: -
CDR3: CASSLFSGGASNQPQHF
DNA: TGTGCCAGCAGTTTATTCTCCGGGGGCGCGAGCAATCAGCCCCAGCATTTT

size: -
J: TRBJ1-3
V: TRBV6-5
D: -
CDR3: CASPSSGNTIYF
DNA: TGTGCCAGCCCGAGCTCTGGAAACACCATATATTTT

size: -
J: TRBJ1-4
V: TRBV27
D: -
CDR3: CASRVNLGEKLFF
DNA: TGTGCCAGCAGGGTAAATTTGGGGGAAAAACTGTTTTTT

size: -
J: TRBJ2-1
V: TRBV7-9
D: -
CDR3: CASSRTENNEQFF
DNA: TGTGCCAGCAGCCGCACAGAAAACAATGAGCAGTTCTTC

size: -
J: TRBJ2-3
V: TRBV5-1
D: -
CDR3: CASSLATTHTDTQYF
DNA: TGCGCCAGCAGCTTGGCGACTACCCACACAGATACGCAGTATTTT

size: -
J: TRBJ2-1
V: TRBV5-8
D: -
CDR3: CASSLSGGFEQFF
DNA: TGTGCCAGCAGCTTGTCCGGGGGCTTTGAGCAGTTCTTC

size: -
J: TRBJ1-1
V: TRBV30
D: -
CDR3: CAWSVLEGYTNTEAFF
DNA: TGTGCCTGGAGTGTACTGGAGGGCTATACGAACACTGAAGCTTTCTTT

size: -
J: TRBJ2-1
V: TRBV3-1/TRBV3-2
D: TRBD2
CDR3: CASSQASGGLSYNEQFF
DNA: TGTGCCAGCAGCCAAGCCAGCGGGGGCCTCTCCTACAATGAGCAGTTCTTC

size: -
J: TRBJ1-1
V: TRBV24-1
D: TRBD1
CDR3: CATSSTGEGTEAFF
DNA: TGTGCCACCAGTTCAACAGGGGAGGGGACTGAAGCTTTCTTT

size: -
J: TRBJ1-6
V: TRBV27
D: TRBD1
CDR3: CASSPPWTGPNSPLHF
DNA: TGTGCCAGCAGTCCCCCCTGGACAGGGCCCAATTCACCCCTCCACTTT

size: -
J: TRBJ2-2
V: TRBV30
D: -
CDR3: CAWSEQSTGELFF
DNA: TGTGCCTGGAGTGAACAGAGCACCGGGGAGCTGTTTTTT

size: few
J: TRBJ1-6
V: TRBV7-7
D: -
CDR3: CASSLPWGRSSYNSPLHF
DNA: TGTGCTAGCAGCCTCCCCTGGGGGAGGAGTTCCTATAATTCACCCCTCCACTTT

size: few
J: TRBJ1-5
V: TRBV3-1/TRBV3-2
D: TRBD1
CDR3: CASSLTPGQGTKQPQHF
DNA: TGTGCCAGCAGCCTGACCCCGGGACAGGGGACGAAACAGCCCCAGCATTTT

size: -
J: TRBJ1-5
V: TRBV28
D: -
CDR3: CASSVRGYNQPQHF
DNA: TGTGCCAGCAGCGTCAGGGGATATAATCAGCCCCAGCATTTT

size: -
J: TRBJ2-7
V: TRBV5-1
D: -
CDR3: CASSFADRTSYEQYF
DNA: TGCGCCAGCAGCTTTGCTGACAGAACCTCCTACGAGCAGTACTTC

size: once
J: TRBJ1-2
V: TRBV5-5
D: -
CDR3: CASSLEGVGYGYTF
DNA: TGTGCCAGCAGCTTGGAAGGGGTAGGCTATGGCTACACCTTC

size: -
J: TRBJ2-7
V: TRBV18
D: -
CDR3: CASSPSGSNSYEQYF
DNA: TGTGCCAGCTCACCGTCCGGGTCGAACTCCTACGAGCAGTACTTC

size: -
J: TRBJ1-2
V: TRBV7-9
D: -
CDR3: CASSLDRTDSYYGYTF
DNA: TGTGCCAGCAGCTTAGATCGAACGGACAGCTACTATGGCTACACCTTC

size: -
J: TRBJ2-1
V: TRBV3-1/TRBV3-2
D: -
CDR3: CASSQAGEVEQFF
DNA: TGTGCCAGCAGCCAAGCCGGGGAAGTTGAGCAGTTCTTC

size: -
J: TRBJ1-4
V: TRBV6-5
D: -
CDR3: CASSYSNRVNEKLFF
DNA: TGTGCCAGCAGTTACTCGAACAGGGTGAACGAAAAACTGTTTTTT

size: -
J: TRBJ1-5
V: TRBV5-5
D: TRBD1
CDR3: CASSGNADRVGQPQHF
DNA: TGTGCCAGCAGCGGGAACGCGGACAGGGTAGGTCAGCCCCAGCATTTT

size: -
J: TRBJ1-2
V: TRBV6-5
D: -
CDR3: CASSYSSRGYGYTF
DNA: TGTGCCAGCAGTTACTCCTCCAGGGGCTATGGCTACACCTTC

size: -
J: TRBJ2-5
V: TRBV2
D: TRBD1
CDR3: CASSADRAVETQYF
DNA: TGTGCCAGCAGCGCGGACAGGGCGGTAGAGACCCAGTACTTC

size: -
J: TRBJ1-5
V: TRBV5-5
D: TRBD1
CDR3: CASSFRQGEDQPQHF
DNA: TGTGCCAGCAGCTTCAGACAGGGGGAAGATCAGCCCCAGCATTTT

size: -
J: TRBJ2-7
V: TRBV6-5
D: -
CDR3: CASKSRYEQYF
DNA: TGTGCCAGCAAAAGTAGGTACGAGCAGTACTTC

size: -
J: TRBJ1-3
V: TRBV9
D: -
CDR3: CASSVGSSGNTIYF
DNA: TGTGCCAGCAGCGTAGGCAGCTCTGGAAACACCATATATTTT

size: -
J: TRBJ2-2
V: TRBV27
D: -
CDR3: CASSFRARGTGELFF
DNA: TGTGCCAGCAGTTTTCGGGCCCGGGGAACCGGGGAGCTGTTTTTT

size: -
J: TRBJ1-1
V: TRBV7-2
D: -
CDR3: CASSLVAIGTEAFF
DNA: TGTGCCAGCAGCTTAGTCGCCATAGGAACTGAAGCTTTCTTT

size: -
J: TRBJ2-1
V: TRBV4-3
D: -
CDR3: CASSQENGGLRDEQFF
DNA: TGCGCCAGCAGCCAAGAGAACGGGGGTCTTAGGGATGAGCAGTTCTTC

size: few
J: TRBJ1-2
V: TRBV16
D: -
CDR3: CASSQSGGNHYGYTF
DNA: TGTGCCAGCAGCCAATCCGGAGGGAACCACTATGGCTACACCTTC

size: -
J: TRBJ1-4
V: TRBV2
D: -
CDR3: CASSMWVANEKLFF
DNA: TGTGCCAGCAGTATGTGGGTTGCTAATGAAAAACTGTTTTTT

size: -
J: TRBJ2-1
V: TRBV7-3
D: -
CDR3: CASSLNPVSSYNEQFF
DNA: TGTGCCAGCAGCTTAAATCCGGTGAGCTCCTACAATGAGCAGTTCTTC

size: -
J: TRBJ1-6
V: TRBV18
D: TRBD1
CDR3: CASSPVRGSGQNNSPLHF
DNA: TGTGCCAGCTCACCGGTTCGGGGTTCGGGACAGAATAATTCACCCCTCCACTTT

size: -
J: TRBJ1-2
V: TRBV28
D: TRBD1
CDR3: CASRMGQNYGYTF
DNA: TGTGCCAGCAGGATGGGACAGAACTATGGCTACACCTTC

size: -
J: TRBJ1-5
V: TRBV6-5
D: -
CDR3: CASSPGKWQPQHF
DNA: TGTGCCAGCAGTCCAGGGAAGTGGCAGCCCCAGCATTTT

size: -
J: TRBJ2-7
V: TRBV28
D: -
CDR3: CASSLLHLRGQQYF
DNA: TGTGCCAGCAGTTTATTGCACCTTAGAGGGCAGCAGTACTTC

size: -
J: TRBJ2-7
V: TRBV2
D: -
CDR3: CACQPGHEQYF
DNA: TGTGCCTGTCAGCCGGGACACGAGCAGTACTTC

size: few
J: TRBJ1-1
V: TRBV5-1
D: -
CDR3: CASSFTWGGTEAFF
DNA: TGCGCCAGCAGCTTCACCTGGGGGGGGACCGAAGCTTTCTTT

size: -
J: TRBJ2-7
V: TRBV3-1/TRBV3-2
D: -
CDR3: CASSQALGAENEQYF
DNA: TGTGCCAGCAGCCAAGCGTTGGGAGCGGAAAACGAGCAGTACTTC

size: -
J: TRBJ2-7
V: TRBV11-2
D: TRBD1
CDR3: CASSRLRDRGAYEQYF
DNA: TGTGCCAGCAGCCGGCTCCGGGACAGGGGGGCCTACGAGCAGTACTTC

size: -
J: TRBJ1-2
V: TRBV5-1
D: -
CDR3: CASSSQRALGYTF
DNA: TGCGCCAGCAGCTCCCAAAGGGCTCTTGGCTACACCTTC

size: -
J: TRBJ1-2
V: TRBV28
D: TRBD1
CDR3: CASSPPTGGGYGYTF
DNA: TGTGCCAGCAGTCCCCCAACAGGGGGCGGGTATGGCTACACCTTC

size: -
J: TRBJ2-2
V: TRBV7-6
D: TRBD2
CDR3: CASSRLAAGELFF
DNA: TGTGCCAGCAGTCGACTAGCGGCCGGGGAGCTGTTTTTT

size: once
J: TRBJ2-7
V: TRBV11-2
D: TRBD2
CDR3: CASIFRSGSLYEQYF
DNA: TGTGCCAGCATTTTCCGAAGCGGGAGCCTCTACGAGCAGTACTTC

size: -
J: TRBJ1-1
V: TRBV5-4
D: -
CDR3: CASSLGGRGLTAGTEAFF
DNA: TGTGCCAGCAGCTTGGGTGGGAGAGGCCTCACGGCGGGCACTGAAGCTTTCTTT

size: -
J: TRBJ1-2
V: TRBV2
D: -
CDR3: CASSEKNYGYTF
DNA: TGTGCCAGCAGTGAAAAAAACTATGGCTACACCTTC

size: -
J: TRBJ1-5
V: TRBV9
D: -
CDR3: CASSVDLGGQPQHF
DNA: TGTGCCAGCAGCGTAGATTTGGGGGGTCAGCCCCAGCATTTT